These 5 T cell receptor beta chains originate from one sample sequenced in a study of cytomegalovirus exposure and HLA in healthy donors. The study ran its PCR with 60 Vbeta and 13 Jbeta primers. Only in-frame clones appear in the TCRdb table, and some are missing; sequencing was by immunoSEQ multiplex PCR. The sample carries over 150,000 clones, about 81% recorded once. Sequenced input: PBMCs. The receptor set was obtained from a man aged 30 to 45 in good health and CMV-seropositive.

This rearrangement joins TRBV27 to TRBJ2-7; 8 bases align to TRBD1. This CDR3 comprises 12 residues. CDR1 and CDR2 (germline): MNHEY, SMNVEV (reference sequence). V shed 5 bases and J 3 bases; nucleotides not matched to a gene: 0. This CDR3 reads CASSTGGYEQYF. CDR3 nucleotides: TGTGCCAGCAGTACAGGGGGCTACGAGCAGTACTTC.

The chain has TRBV29-1 and TRBJ2-7, with TRBD1 identical over 8 bases. The CDR3 has 15 residues. CDR1 SQVTM and CDR2 ANQGSEA come from the germline V gene. J lost 6 bases, V lost 3 bases, and 13 bases had no gene match. CDR3 nucleotide sequence: TGCAGCGTTGATTTGGTCGGGACAGGCTCTGGCGAGCAGTACTTC. Its translation is CSVDLVGTGSGEQYF.

This clone has just a few counts. The rearrangement links TRBV19 to TRBJ1-1; no clear D gene. The CDR3 runs to 14 residues. CDR1 is LNHDA and CDR2 is SQIVND in the germline V gene (reference sequence). V shed 6 bases and J shed 0 bases, with 11 bases lying between them. The CDR3 reads CASRPGSLNTEAFF. DNA for the CDR3: TGTGCCAGTAGGCCAGGATCATTGAACACTGAAGCTTTCTTT.

The chain has TRBV6-1 and TRBJ2-1, with TRBD1 matching over 7 bases. The CDR3 totals 14 residues. Germline assignment: CDR1 MNHNS and CDR2 SASEGT. V lost 7 bases, J lost 7 bases, and 10 bases stayed unmatched. CDR3 nucleotides: TGTGCCAGCAACCTCGTCGGGACAGAGAATGAGCAGTTCTTC. Translation gives CASNLVGTENEQFF.

The V call is TRBV7-2, the J call TRBJ1-4; 8 bases agree with TRBD1. Germline V gene sequence: CDR1 SGHTA, CDR2 FQGNSA. The V gene end was trimmed by 5 bases and the J gene end by 4 bases; junction bases not matched to a gene: 6. The CDR3 extends over 15 amino acids. The CDR3 nucleotides are TGTGCCAGCAGCGTTGACAGGGGTTTTAATGAAAAACTGTTTTTT. This gives the protein CASSVDRGFNEKLFF.